One TCR beta chain is described in this entry. Within the sample, other DNA sequences also encode this same CDR3. Data came from immunoSEQ multiplex PCR; TCRdb stores just in-frame clones and leaves some out. Of about 2.3 million clones in the sample, 90% to 95% were seen once. The sample belongs to a study of shared clonotypes between healthy human individuals. Trimming at V came to 2 bases and at J to 7 bases, leaving 5 bases not matched to a gene. Per the germline V gene, CDR1 is SGHTA and CDR2 is FQGTGA. This CDR3 contains 15 residues. This clonotype was sampled from a man aged 18 to 29 in good health. Some clones in this sample may be carry-over from other donors' samples. The specimen was naive CD4+ T cells from PBMCs. This sample's subset: CD45RA+ positively selected. The chain employs TRBV7-3 and TRBJ2-7; 13 bases fit TRBD2. For the CDR3, the DNA is TGTGCCAGCAGCTTAGGACTAGCGGGAGTCCGGGAGCAGTACTTC. Protein product: CASSLGLAGVREQYF.